This passage covers 28 T cell receptor beta chains from one sample sequenced in a study of blood T cell repertoires in COVID-19. Repertoires were generated with immunoSEQ multiplex PCR, while TCRdb's copy carries only in-frame clones and drops some. Among roughly 260,000 clones, 65% to 80% were seen once, and the ten largest hold about 4%. The sequenced sample consisted of peripheral blood. These receptors were taken from a woman between 40 and 50 years old with active or convalescent COVID-19.

This clone occurred once. The genes are TRBV10-1 and TRBJ1-1; D ambiguous. From germline, CDR1 is WNHNN and CDR2 SYGVQD (reference sequence). The CDR3 has 14 residues. The germline V and J ends were trimmed by 0 bases and 0 bases, with 5 bases remaining between them. The CDR3: CASSESQMNTEAFF. The CDR3, as DNA: TGCGCCAGCAGTGAGTCACAAATGAACACTGAAGCTTTCTTT.

The V and J genes are TRBV7-9 and TRBJ1-3; D is unclear. There are 19 residues in the CDR3. The V end lost 5 bases, the J end lost 0 bases, and 23 bases lay between the germline ends. The germline V gene encodes CDR1 SEHNR and CDR2 FQNEAQ (reference sequence). This CDR3 reads CASSPGWFPATPSGNTIYF. DNA of the CDR3: TGTGCCAGCAGCCCTGGGTGGTTCCCCGCGACACCCTCTGGAAACACCATATATTTT.

The CDR3 sequence is CASSRGGTGADNEQFF. The CDR3 bases are TGTGCCAGCAGTCGCGGTGGGACAGGTGCCGACAATGAGCAGTTCTTC. This chain connects TRBV2 to TRBJ2-1; 8 bases match TRBD1. CDR3 length: 16 amino acids. After removal of 5 bases from V and 5 bases from J, the junction contained 11 bases not matched to a gene. Germline V gene sequence: CDR1 SNHLY, CDR2 FYNNEI.

The J gene is TRBJ1-2, the V gene TRBV2; 7 bases agree with TRBD1. V shed 8 bases, J shed 6 bases, and the junction held 12 bases outside the gene matches. Germline CDR1 is SNHLY and CDR2 is FYNNEI. The CDR3 runs 14 residues. The CDR3 region is CASPGKDREDGYTF. In nucleotides, the CDR3 is TGTGCCAGCCCAGGTAAAGACAGGGAGGATGGCTACACCTTC.

On this clone: The junction departs from germline at one end; a sequencing error may be responsible. The genes are TRBV19 and TRBJ1-6, with D unclear. The CDR3 spans 16 residues. The germline CDR1 and CDR2 sequences are LNHDA and SQIVND (reference sequence). DNA for the CDR3: TGTGCCAGTAGTGTAGAAGCGGTGGCCTATAATTCACCCCTCCACTTT. Translation: CASSVEAVAYNSPLHF.

A single count supports this clone. The rearrangement links TRBV2 to TRBJ1-2, with 9 bases that match TRBD1. The CDR3 has 16 residues. CDR1 SNHLY and CDR2 FYNNEI come from the germline V gene. V shed 4 bases, J shed 4 bases, and the junction held 10 bases outside the gene matches. CDR3 amino acids: CASSAGTGLRGYGYTF. CDR3 DNA: TGTGCCAGCAGTGCTGGGACAGGGCTTCGCGGCTATGGCTACACCTTC.

This clone was picked up one time. Other nucleotide sequences in the sample specify the same CDR3. This chain connects TRBV10-3 to TRBJ1-2, with 10 bases aligning to TRBD1. Germline CDR1 reads ENHRY; CDR2 reads SYGVKD. The V gene end was trimmed by 4 bases and the J gene end by 0 bases; junction bases not matched to a gene: 2. The CDR3 covers 15 residues. CDR3 protein: CAISGGQGANYGYTF. CDR3 bases: TGTGCCATCAGTGGAGGACAGGGGGCTAACTATGGCTACACCTTC.

V usage is TRBV4-1 and J usage is TRBJ1-5; 10 bases match TRBD1. After removal of 4 bases from V and 3 bases from J, the junction contained 3 bases not matched to a gene. Germline-derived CDR1 and CDR2 are MGHRA and YSYEKL. CDR3 size: 15 residues. The CDR3 spells CASSPGTGANQPQHF. CDR3 bases: TGCGCCAGCAGCCCCGGGACAGGGGCCAATCAGCCCCAGCATTTT.

This chain links TRBV5-4 with TRBJ1-4; TRBD1 is a possible D gene (6 bases). CDR3 size: 15 residues. Germline CDR1 reads SGHNT; CDR2 reads YYREEE (reference sequence). Trimming removed 0 bases at V and 8 bases at J, with 14 bases between. CDR3 region: CASSLAQGRGEKLFF. DNA for the CDR3: TGTGCCAGCAGCTTGGCCCAGGGGCGGGGGGAAAAACTGTTTTTT.

The chain carries TRBV2 and TRBJ2-3; the D gene is possibly TRBD1 (6 bases). This CDR3 comprises 13 residues. The germline CDR1 and CDR2 sequences are SNHLY and FYNNEI. V lost 5 bases and J lost 4, with 10 bases in between. DNA of the CDR3: TGTGCCAGCAGTTGGACAGAGGCAGATACGCAGTATTTT. Amino acid sequence: CASSWTEADTQYF.

The chain combines TRBV18 with TRBJ1-6; 10 bases align to TRBD1. The CDR3 runs 15 residues. The ends lost 4 bases at V and 8 bases at J; junction bases unmatched: 5. CDR1 and CDR2 (germline): KGHSH, LQKENI. The CDR3 loop reads CASSLSGTGDSPLHF. The CDR3 nucleotides are TGTGCCAGCTCACTTTCCGGGACAGGGGATTCACCCCTCCACTTT.

The rearrangement joins TRBV7-6 to TRBJ2-3, with 10 bases aligning to TRBD1. The V gene's germline CDR1 is SGHVS and CDR2 FNYEAQ. The CDR3 totals 17 residues. V dropped 2 bases and J dropped 3; count of bases not matched to a gene: 8. The CDR3 protein is CASSLSPGQGVTDTQYF. The CDR3 nucleotides are TGTGCCAGCAGCTTATCCCCAGGACAGGGGGTTACAGATACGCAGTATTTT.

This clone was found once. V gene TRBV2 combines with J gene TRBJ2-7; a weak D match, TRBD1 (6 bases). V was cut by 6 bases and J by 2 bases, with 11 bases left in between. CDR1 and CDR2 (germline): SNHLY, FYNNEI. The CDR3 extends over 13 amino acids. Here the CDR3 reads CASRQDRPYEQYF. CDR3 bases: TGTGCCAGCAGGCAGGACAGACCCTACGAGCAGTACTTC.

The chain carries TRBV29-1 and TRBJ2-3, with D maybe TRBD2 (6 bases). V gave up 3 bases and J gave up 7 bases, with 14 bases separating them. Germline CDR1 and CDR2: SQVTM and ANQGSEA. The CDR3 covers 13 residues. The CDR3 loop is CSVDPAGRNTQYF. The CDR3, as DNA: TGCAGCGTTGACCCGGCAGGGAGGAATACGCAGTATTTT.

V is TRBV2 and J is TRBJ1-5; TRBD1 matches at 7 bases. V shed 5 bases, J shed 1 base, and the junction held 5 bases outside the gene matches. Per the germline V gene, CDR1 is SNHLY and CDR2 is FYNNEI. This CDR3 is 15 amino acids long. The CDR3 sequence is CASSSRQGSNQPQHF. CDR3 nucleotide sequence: TGTGCCAGCAGTAGTCGACAGGGAAGCAATCAGCCCCAGCATTTT.

The chain has TRBV4-2 and TRBJ1-3; D is undetermined. Germline V lookup: CDR1 LGHNA, CDR2 YNFKEQ. The V gene lost 0 bases and the J gene lost 0 bases, with 12 bases spanning the gap. This CDR3 is 17 amino acids long. CDR3 region: CASSQDLTGSSGNTIYF. In nucleotides, the CDR3 is TGTGCCAGCAGCCAAGATCTGACTGGGTCCTCTGGAAACACCATATATTTT.

The chain is built from TRBV6-5 and TRBJ2-3, with no clear D. This CDR3 is built from 13 residues. Germline CDR1 and CDR2: MNHEY and SVGAGI. V was cut by 6 bases and J by 3 bases, with 10 bases left in between. CDR3 coding DNA: TGTGCCAGCAGACCAACTGCTACAGATACGCAGTATTTT. It is translated as CASRPTATDTQYF.

The chain carries TRBV30 and TRBJ1-1; a possible D gene is TRBD1 (5 bases). The ends were cut back, 2 bases at V and 6 bases at J, with 16 bases in the middle. This CDR3 comprises 14 residues. CDR1 and CDR2 from the germline V gene are GTSNPN and SVGIG (reference sequence). CDR3 sequence: CAWSFSSRGAEAFF. The CDR3 region has the DNA TGTGCCTGGAGTTTCTCGTCTCGGGGGGCTGAAGCTTTCTTT.

The DNA of the CDR3 is TGCGCCAGCAGTGAGTCGCAGGGGCCGAGACTGTCTGAAGCTTTCTTT. This translates into CASSESQGPRLSEAFF. The V gene is TRBV10-1, the J gene TRBJ1-1, with TRBD1 as a possible D gene (6 bases). CDR3 size: 16 residues. Germline CDR1 is WNHNN and CDR2 is SYGVQD (reference sequence). The V end was cut by 0 bases, the J end by 6 bases, with 17 bases between.

This chain connects TRBV11-2 to TRBJ1-6; possibly TRBD1 for D (5 bases). CDR3 size: 15 residues. Germline V gene lookup returns CDR1 SGHAT and CDR2 FQNNGV. V was cut by 5 bases and J by 7 bases, with 15 bases left in between. The CDR3 bases are TGTGCCAGCAGCCAAGGTTGGGGGGGGAATTCACCCCTCCACTTT. It translates to CASSQGWGGNSPLHF.

The chain has TRBV5-1 and TRBJ2-1; 11 bases agree with TRBD2. V was clipped by 4 bases and J by 0 bases; unmatched bases: 3. The germline CDR1 and CDR2 sequences are SGHRS and YFSETQ. The CDR3 extends over 16 amino acids. The CDR3 region is CASSPLAGGSYNEQFF. In nucleotides, the CDR3 is TGCGCCAGCAGCCCGCTAGCGGGGGGCTCCTACAATGAGCAGTTCTTC.

V gene TRBV10-3 combines with J gene TRBJ1-5, with D maybe TRBD1 (6 bases). CDR3 size: 13 residues. From germline, CDR1 is ENHRY and CDR2 SYGVKD. V was trimmed by 7 bases and J by 8 bases, leaving 15 bases between them. This chain's CDR3 is CAITGQPWEPQHF. The DNA of the CDR3 is TGTGCCATCACCGGACAGCCCTGGGAGCCCCAGCATTTT.

This rearrangement joins TRBV19 to TRBJ1-5; D is perhaps TRBD1 (5 bases). Trimming removed 3 bases at V and 4 bases at J, with 16 bases between. Germline V gives CDR1 LNHDA, CDR2 SQIVND (reference sequence). This CDR3 is 16 amino acids long. The CDR3 bases are TGTGCCAGTAGTATGCCTGGCCAGGGATGGAATCAGCCCCAGCATTTT. Translation gives CASSMPGQGWNQPQHF.

The CDR3 coding sequence is TGTGCCAGTAGTGTCCGACAGGGGGGCTATGGCTACACCTTC. Protein: CASSVRQGGYGYTF. The chain is built from TRBV19 and TRBJ1-2; 9 nucleotides align to TRBD1. This CDR3 has 14 residues. Germline V lookup: CDR1 LNHDA, CDR2 SQIVND (reference sequence). V shed 5 bases, J shed 4 bases, and the junction held 5 bases outside the gene matches.

The rearrangement links TRBV12-3 or TRBV12-4 to TRBJ2-3, with D possibly matching TRBD2 (6 bases). The CDR3 sequence is 13 residues long. Trimming took off 5 bases at V and 10 bases at J, with 16 bases between the two ends. DNA for the CDR3: TGTGCCAGCAGTCCCCCTCGGCGGGGTGCGCAGTATTTT. This codes for CASSPPRRGAQYF.

This clone has only a few counts. The V call is TRBV19, the J call TRBJ1-2; D might be TRBD1 (6 bases). The CDR3 is 12 residues long. From germline, CDR1 is LNHDA and CDR2 SQIVND (reference sequence). V lost 5 bases to trimming and J lost 7 bases, with 11 bases between them. The CDR3 reads CASSLQGLGYTF. DNA of the CDR3: TGTGCCAGTAGTCTCCAGGGGCTTGGCTACACCTTC. Drawing the rest from reference TRBV19 and TRBJ1-2, the complete variable domain is DGGITQSPKYLFRKEGQNVTLSCEQNLNHDAMYWYRQDPGQGLRLIYYSQIVNDFQKGDIAEGYSVSREKKESFPLTVTSAQKNPTAFYLCASSLQGLGYTFGSGTRLTVV.

The J gene is TRBJ2-3, the V gene TRBV5-1; 9 bases line up with TRBD1. The CDR3 sequence is 16 residues long. Germline V lookup: CDR1 SGHRS, CDR2 YFSETQ. Germline trimming cut 1 base from V and 4 bases from J; bases unmatched to any gene: 7. For the CDR3, the DNA is TGCGCCAGCAGCTTGTACAGGGGGCCTTTCTCAGATACGCAGTATTTT. Translated: CASSLYRGPFSDTQYF.

CDR3 protein: CASSLDQYSYNEQFF. The DNA for the CDR3 is TGTGCCAGCAGCTTGGACCAGTACTCCTACAATGAGCAGTTCTTC. The chain links TRBV5-4 to TRBJ2-1; no clear D gene. This CDR3 is 15 amino acids long. The germline gives CDR1 SGHNT, CDR2 YYREEE (reference sequence). Trimming pared 0 bases from V and 0 bases from J, leaving 7 bases between. Together with reference TRBV5-4 and TRBJ2-1, the CDR3 gives the full variable domain: ETGVTQSPTHLIKTRGQQVTLRCSSQSGHNTVSWYQQALGQGPQFIFQYYREEENGRGNFPPRFSGLQFPNYSSELNVNALELDDSALYLCASSLDQYSYNEQFFGPGTRLTVL.